These T cell receptor beta chains were read from a single sample in a study of blood T cell repertoires in COVID-19. Method: immunoSEQ multiplex PCR; TCRdb's copy keeps in-frame clones and lacks some. In the table there are fewer than 500,000 clones, roughly 90% of which are singletons. Sequences were obtained from peripheral blood. Receptors originate from a man younger than 35 with COVID-19, enrolled during active disease. Both conserved end residues are part of each CDR3. D genes are given only for firm matches. Clone size is shown for a subset of rows, as once, few, many or a class of expanded clone.

d_gene: TRBD2; abundance: NA; v_gene: TRBV25-1; j_gene: TRBJ2-1; CDR3nt: TGTGCCAGCAGCAGACTAGCGGAGTACAATGAGCAGTTCTTC; CDR3aa: CASSRLAEYNEQFF
d_gene: TRBD1; abundance: NA; v_gene: TRBV7-9; j_gene: TRBJ1-2; CDR3nt: TGTGCCAGCAGCGAACAGGGGGAGGGCTACACCTTC; CDR3aa: CASSEQGEGYTF
d_gene: TRBD1; abundance: once; v_gene: TRBV5-1; j_gene: TRBJ2-7; CDR3nt: TGCGCCAGCAGCGTATTATCGGGACAGATCTACGAGCAGTACTTC; CDR3aa: CASSVLSGQIYEQYF
d_gene: NA; abundance: NA; v_gene: TRBV24-1; j_gene: TRBJ2-5; CDR3nt: TGTGCCACCAGTGATTTCCCGGCCGGGTTTGGGACCCAGTACTTC; CDR3aa: CATSDFPAGFGTQYF
d_gene: TRBD1; abundance: NA; v_gene: TRBV12-3/TRBV12-4; j_gene: TRBJ2-1; CDR3nt: TGTGCCAGCAGTTCCGTTTGGGGACAGGAGCAGTTCTTC; CDR3aa: CASSSVWGQEQFF
d_gene: NA; abundance: NA; v_gene: TRBV19; j_gene: TRBJ2-3; CDR3nt: TGTGCCAGTAGTTCCAGCGGCTTTAGCACAGATACGCAGTATTTT; CDR3aa: CASSSSGFSTDTQYF
d_gene: TRBD2; abundance: NA; v_gene: TRBV30; j_gene: TRBJ2-7; CDR3nt: TGTGCCTGGAGAAGCGGGAGCGGTCCCTACGAGCAGTACTTC; CDR3aa: CAWRSGSGPYEQYF
d_gene: TRBD2; abundance: NA; v_gene: TRBV9; j_gene: TRBJ2-2; CDR3nt: TGTGCCAGCAGCCCCGGGGGGGGGTCGTGGTCCGGGGAGCTGTTTTTT; CDR3aa: CASSPGGGSWSGELFF
d_gene: TRBD1; abundance: NA; v_gene: TRBV10-2; j_gene: TRBJ1-3; CDR3nt: TGCGCCAGCAGGGGACAGTTGGCGGCCATATATTTT; CDR3aa: CASRGQLAAIYF
d_gene: NA; abundance: NA; v_gene: TRBV18; j_gene: TRBJ2-7; CDR3nt: TGTGCCAGCTCACCGTCTCGGGATTACTCCTACGAGCAGTACTTC; CDR3aa: CASSPSRDYSYEQYF
d_gene: TRBD1; abundance: NA; v_gene: TRBV19; j_gene: TRBJ2-2; CDR3nt: TGTGCCAGTACCGAGGACAGGGGGCACACCGGGGAGCTGTTTTTT; CDR3aa: CASTEDRGHTGELFF
d_gene: TRBD2; abundance: NA; v_gene: TRBV28; j_gene: TRBJ2-5; CDR3nt: TGTGCCAGCAGTAACACCCGACTAGCGGTGAAAGAGACCCAGTACTTC; CDR3aa: CASSNTRLAVKETQYF
d_gene: NA; abundance: once; v_gene: TRBV10-1; j_gene: TRBJ1-2; CDR3nt: TGCGCCAGCAGTGAGAATTCTCCTGCAGGCCGCTACACCTTC; CDR3aa: CASSENSPAGRYTF
d_gene: TRBD1; abundance: NA; v_gene: TRBV5-1; j_gene: TRBJ2-5; CDR3nt: TGCGCCAGCAGCTTAAGGACAGGGGGCGCGGAGACCCAGTACTTC; CDR3aa: CASSLRTGGAETQYF
d_gene: NA; abundance: NA; v_gene: TRBV2; j_gene: TRBJ2-7; CDR3nt: TGTGCCAGCAGTGCGGGGGGCAGGGGGCGCGAGCAGTACTTC; CDR3aa: CASSAGGRGREQYF
d_gene: NA; abundance: NA; v_gene: TRBV14; j_gene: TRBJ1-1; CDR3nt: TGTGCCAGCAGCCAATACTCTGGCACTGAAGCTTTCTTT; CDR3aa: CASSQYSGTEAFF